Below, 5 T cell receptor beta chains from the same sample are listed, as sequenced in a study of T cell changes during pregnancy in multiple sclerosis. The table came from immunoSEQ multiplex PCR; TCRdb's copy has only in-frame clones and leaves some out. The data contain about 79,000 clones, around 93% of them singletons. Sequencing used peripheral blood, obtained in the second trimester of pregnancy. These TCRs come from a female donor in good health, enrolled as a control in a pregnancy study.

V is TRBV5-5 and J is TRBJ1-5; the D is unclear. The CDR3 is 17 residues long. V shed 4 bases and J shed 1 base, with 18 bases lying between them. Germline V lookup: CDR1 SGHKS, CDR2 YYEKEE (reference sequence). The CDR3 sequence: CASSRTQVGGSNQPQHF. CDR3 nucleotides: TGTGCCAGCAGCAGAACGCAGGTTGGAGGGAGCAATCAGCCCCAGCATTTT.

The J gene is TRBJ1-2, the V gene TRBV6-5, with a possible D match to TRBD1 (6 bases). The germline V gene encodes CDR1 MNHEY and CDR2 SVGAGI. CDR3 length equals 14 residues. V shed 4 bases and J shed 8 bases, with 17 bases lying between them. CDR3 sequence: CASSSRQVQGGYTF. Written as DNA, the CDR3 is TGTGCCAGCAGTTCCCGACAGGTCCAGGGGGGCTACACCTTC.

The table lists this clone with a count of one. The CDR3 nucleotides read TGTGCCAGCAGCTTGCGGGAGAACACCGGGGAGCTGTTTTTT. Translation: CASSLRENTGELFF. The V and J genes are TRBV5-6 and TRBJ2-2; possibly TRBD2 for D (5 bases). The V and J ends lost 1 base and 1 base respectively, with 5 bases between them. The CDR3 is 14 residues long. Germline V CDR1 and CDR2: SGHDT, YYEEEE. Combining the CDR3 with reference TRBV5-6 and TRBJ2-2 gives the whole variable domain DAGVTQSPTHLIKTRGQQVTLRCSPKSGHDTVSWYQQALGQGPQFIFQYYEEEERQRGNFPDRFSGHQFPNYSSELNVNALLLGDSALYLCASSLRENTGELFFGEGSRLTVL.

In this sample, this clone turned up once. The chain recombines TRBV30 with TRBJ2-5, with D perhaps matching TRBD2 (5 bases). This CDR3 comprises 14 residues. CDR1 and CDR2 from the germline V gene are GTSNPN and SVGIG (reference sequence). Trimming removed 5 bases from V and 5 bases from J, with 18 bases in between. The DNA for the CDR3 is TGTGCCTGGGGCGACCGGGCGACGGGGGAGACCCAGTACTTC. Translation gives CAWGDRATGETQYF.

CDR3 amino acids: CASSLAELAGAREQYF. CDR3 coding DNA: TGTGCCAGCAGCTTGGCTGAACTAGCGGGGGCCCGCGAGCAGTACTTC. The rearrangement joins TRBV7-9 to TRBJ2-7, with 11 bases aligning to TRBD2. Unmatched junction bases numbered 10, after V lost 3 bases and J lost 6 bases. CDR1 is SEHNR and CDR2 is FQNEAQ in the germline V gene (reference sequence). The CDR3 contains 16 residues.